The clone carrying this T cell receptor beta chain was counted only a few times. Antigen unknown. Library preparation tagged each individual cDNA molecule with a unique molecular identifier. Under the authors' procedure: A typical sample had roughly 96,000 TCRs, with about 23,224 to 690,600 overall. Using its own MiXCR run on the RACE reads, TCRdb lists one record per CDR3 protein. None of the V and J calls come from the authors' own analysis; TCRdb made them. The sample lists around 130,000 distinct CDR3 sequences; about 9% were seen once. Time point noted: healthy volunteer bleed at 2 weeks. The study extracted total RNA from unfractionated whole blood. This sample was included in a study of human T cells and chemical hapten exposure. Findings and limits, study-wide: High-frequency TCRs, those above 1 in 1000, stayed the same after DPC sensitization.

This sequence was found in a male donor in good health. Some clones in this sample may be carry-over from other donors' samples. Sequenced sample: whole blood.

As DNA, the CDR3 is TGTGCCAGCAACTTGGGGGGATCCGCCACTGAAGCTTTCTTT. It encodes CASNLGGSATEAFF. The chain couples TRBV12-3 or TRBV12-4 to TRBJ1-1, with D possibly matching TRBD1 (5 bases). The V gene lost 7 bases and the J gene lost 4 bases, with 16 bases spanning the gap. The CDR3 contains 14 residues.